These 16 T cell receptor beta chains were all obtained from the same sample, sequenced in a study of T cell responses to AZD1222 COVID-19 vaccine. Sequenced by immunoSEQ multiplex PCR; TCRdb stores in-frame clones only, minus some. The data contain 84,000 or so clones, about nine tenths of them singletons. Specimen: peripheral blood, collected 28 days after the second AZD1222 dose. The receptors here all came from an adult who received the AZD1222 COVID-19 vaccine.

The rearrangement joins TRBV6-5 to TRBJ2-7, with 7 bases matching TRBD2. V lost 8 bases and J lost 0; bases outside the gene matches: 7. Germline CDR1 MNHEY, CDR2 SVGAGI. The CDR3 extends over 14 amino acids. Written as DNA, the CDR3 is TGTGCCAGCCTTTGGGAGGGGCTCTCCTACGAGCAGTACTTC. It translates to CASLWEGLSYEQYF.

This chain connects TRBV28 to TRBJ2-6, with 7 bases identical to TRBD1. V lost 2 bases to trimming and J lost 2 bases; unmatched junction nucleotides: 9. Germline CDR1 reads MDHEN; CDR2 reads SYDVKM. The CDR3 sequence is 18 residues long. The CDR3 loop is CASSLIDRVGAGANVLTF. CDR3 coding DNA: TGTGCCAGCAGTTTAATCGACAGGGTAGGGGCTGGGGCCAACGTCCTGACTTTC.

V gene TRBV5-1 combines with J gene TRBJ1-5; D gene ambiguous. Germline V CDR1 and CDR2: SGHRS, YFSETQ. Trimming left V 0 bases short and J 1 base short, with 2 bases between. There are 13 residues in the CDR3. In nucleotides, the CDR3 is TGCGCCAGCAGCTTGGTCAGCAATCAGCCCCAGCATTTT. Translating it yields CASSLVSNQPQHF.

For the CDR3, the DNA is TGTGCCAGCAGCCCAGTACGAGGACTGAATTCACCCCTCCACTTT. Amino acids: CASSPVRGLNSPLHF. V and J are TRBV4-2 and TRBJ1-6; D remains unclear. The V end was cut by 4 bases, the J end by 7 bases, with 14 bases between. Germline V gene sequence: CDR1 LGHNA, CDR2 YNFKEQ. This CDR3 spans 15 amino acids.

V usage is TRBV6-1 and J usage is TRBJ1-4; D remains ambiguous. This CDR3 has 14 residues. The V end lost 0 bases, the J end lost 7 bases, and 9 bases lay between the germline ends. Per the germline V gene, CDR1 is MNHNS and CDR2 is SASEGT. CDR3 DNA sequence: TGTGCCAGCAGTGAAGCCGAGTCCGGTGAAAAACTGTTTTTT. It is translated as CASSEAESGEKLFF.

This clone was picked up one time. The chain recombines TRBV19 with TRBJ1-3, with 8 bases that match TRBD1. The V gene end was trimmed by 3 bases and the J gene end by 8 bases; junction bases not matched to a gene: 9. This CDR3 contains 15 residues. In germline, CDR1 is LNHDA, CDR2 SQIVND (reference sequence). The chain's CDR3 is CASSISTGARYTIYF. CDR3 DNA: TGTGCCAGTAGTATTTCGACAGGGGCGAGATACACCATATATTTT.

The CDR3 coding sequence is TGTGCCAGTAGTATCCGGGCCGACACTGAAGCTTTCTTT. This codes for CASSIRADTEAFF. The V gene is TRBV19, the J gene TRBJ1-1, with D unresolved. This CDR3 is built from 13 residues. The germline V gene has CDR1 LNHDA and CDR2 SQIVND (reference sequence). V was cut by 3 bases and J by 3 bases, with 8 bases left in between.

V gene TRBV7-9 combines with J gene TRBJ1-4; D uncertain. The CDR3 covers 15 residues. Germline V CDR1 and CDR2: SEHNR, FQNEAQ (reference sequence). Trimming removed 2 bases from V and 5 bases from J, with 12 bases in between. CDR3: CASSLTGLPNEKLFF. As DNA, the CDR3 is TGTGCCAGCAGCTTAACGGGTCTCCCAAATGAAAAACTGTTTTTT.

V and J are TRBV10-3 and TRBJ1-2; D gene uncertain. Germline CDR1 is ENHRY and CDR2 is SYGVKD. V dropped 0 bases and J dropped 3 bases, with 8 bases sitting between them. The CDR3 runs 14 residues. The CDR3 DNA follows: TGTGCCATCAGTGAGTCGAGGGCGGACTATGGCTACACCTTC. Protein: CAISESRADYGYTF.

The chain employs TRBV5-1 and TRBJ1-6; 8 nucleotides agree with TRBD1. J lost 5 bases, V lost 4 bases, and 8 bases had no gene match. The CDR3 has 16 amino acids. CDR1 and CDR2 from the germline V gene are SGHRS and YFSETQ. This CDR3 reads CASSIQGANNNSPLHF. The DNA of the CDR3 is TGCGCCAGCAGCATTCAGGGGGCTAATAATAATTCACCCCTCCACTTT.

The V gene is TRBV5-1, the J gene TRBJ2-7, with D perhaps matching TRBD1 or TRBD2 (5 bases each). This CDR3 spans 14 amino acids. The ends were cut back, 3 bases at V and 3 bases at J, with 13 bases in the middle. Germline CDR1 is SGHRS and CDR2 is YFSETQ. CDR3 sequence (DNA): TGCGCCAGCAGCTCCGGGGCTAGCCTCTACGAGCAGTACTTC. This sequence encodes CASSSGASLYEQYF.

The V gene is TRBV11-3, the J gene TRBJ2-7; D is perhaps TRBD1 (5 bases). Germline CDR1 and CDR2: SGHNT and YENEEA. Trimming left V 1 base short and J 6 bases short, with 7 bases between. The CDR3 extends over 12 amino acids. CDR3 region: CASSLGRGEQYF. The CDR3 bases are TGTGCCAGCAGCTTAGGTAGGGGCGAGCAGTACTTC.

The chain couples TRBV10-1 to TRBJ2-7; D may be TRBD1 or TRBD2 (5 bases each). Germline loops: CDR1 WNHNN, CDR2 SYGVQD (reference sequence). Trimming removed 5 bases from V and 0 bases from J, with 11 bases in between. The CDR3 is made up of 14 amino acids. CDR3 sequence reads: CASSQGRSSYEQYF. CDR3 DNA: TGCGCCAGCAGTCAGGGACGTTCCTCCTACGAGCAGTACTTC.

CDR3 coding DNA: TGTGCCATCAGTGACTCACTAGCGGAAAATGTCGATACGCAGTATTTT. As protein: CAISDSLAENVDTQYF. V and J are TRBV10-3 and TRBJ2-3; 8 bases map to TRBD2. The ends lost 3 bases at V and 6 bases at J; junction bases unmatched: 11. Germline V gene sequence: CDR1 ENHRY, CDR2 SYGVKD. The CDR3 covers 16 residues.

The chain carries TRBV11-3 and TRBJ2-7; perhaps TRBD2 as D (5 bases). The ends were cut back, 6 bases at V and 3 bases at J, with 12 bases in the middle. CDR1 is SGHNT, CDR2 YENEEA, per germline. This CDR3 comprises 13 residues. CDR3 protein: CASSGGLYYEQYF. CDR3 coding DNA: TGTGCCAGCAGTGGAGGCCTATACTACGAGCAGTACTTC.

The count of this clone is one. This rearrangement joins TRBV6-6 to TRBJ1-1; 9 nucleotides align to TRBD1. This CDR3 is 15 amino acids long. CDR1 is MNHNY and CDR2 is SVGAGI in the germline V gene (reference sequence). The ends lost 2 bases at V and 6 bases at J; junction bases unmatched: 7. The CDR3 sequence is CASSYLDRGRPEAFF. CDR3 in DNA: TGTGCCAGCAGTTACCTGGACAGGGGAAGGCCTGAAGCTTTCTTT.